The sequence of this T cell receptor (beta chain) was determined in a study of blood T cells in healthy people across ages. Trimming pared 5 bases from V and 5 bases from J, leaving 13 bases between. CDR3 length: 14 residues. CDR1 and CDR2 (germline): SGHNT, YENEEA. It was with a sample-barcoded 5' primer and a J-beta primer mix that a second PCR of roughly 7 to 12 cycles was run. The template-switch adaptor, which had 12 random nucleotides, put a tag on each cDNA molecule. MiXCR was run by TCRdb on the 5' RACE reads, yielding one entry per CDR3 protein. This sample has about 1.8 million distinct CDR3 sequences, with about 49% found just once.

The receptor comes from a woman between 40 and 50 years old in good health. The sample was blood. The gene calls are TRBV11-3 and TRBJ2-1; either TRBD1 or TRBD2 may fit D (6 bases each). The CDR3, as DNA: TGTGCCAGCAGCCCTCGGGGGCTCCACAATGAGCAGTTCTTC. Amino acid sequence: CASSPRGLHNEQFF.